Below, 10 T cell receptor beta chains from the same sample are listed, as sequenced in a study of blood T cells in healthy people across ages. Primers used in a second PCR of roughly 7 to 11 cycles were a sample-barcoded 5' primer and a J-beta primer mix. One entry per CDR3 protein, called by TCRdb with MiXCR from the 5' RACE reads. The sample holds under 1,000,000 distinct CDR3 sequences; about 36% are singletons and the top ten take roughly 13%. Sequenced material: blood. These receptor sequences come from a man younger than 35 in good health.

The V call is TRBV7-9, the J call TRBJ2-1, with TRBD2 identical over 15 bases. The J call could be wrong; TRBJ2-7 is a better fit for the DNA end. The length of the CDR3 is 14 residues. Germline lookup yields CDR1 SEHNR and CDR2 FQNEAQ (reference sequence). The CDR3 is CASSGTSGGTEQYF. The CDR3 DNA reads TGTGCCAGCAGCGGGACTAGCGGGGGGACTGAGCAGTACTTC.

Only a few counts were recorded for this clonotype. The chain recombines TRBV14 with TRBJ2-1; D is unresolved. This CDR3 is 16 amino acids long. Germline values: CDR1 SGHDN, CDR2 FVKESK. Trimming removed 4 bases at V and 8 bases at J, with 21 bases between. DNA for the CDR3: TGTGCCAGCAGCCTCCTAGGGTTGGTGTCGACGGATGAGCAGTTCTTC. It is translated as CASSLLGLVSTDEQFF.

This clonotype has just a few counts. V is TRBV5-1 and J is TRBJ1-5; unclear D gene. V was cut by 3 bases and J by 3 bases, with 13 bases left in between. This CDR3 is 15 amino acids long. Germline CDR1 is SGHRS and CDR2 is YFSETQ. For the CDR3, the DNA is TGCGCCAGCAGCTCAAGTGGGGATAACAATCAGCCCCAGCATTTT. It specifies CASSSSGDNNQPQHF.

This clonotype was recorded many times. The chain couples TRBV20-1 to TRBJ2-7; D is ambiguous. V lost 3 bases, J lost 6 bases, and 9 bases lay in between. CDR1 and CDR2 from the germline V gene are DFQATT and SNEGSKA (reference sequence). There are 11 residues in the CDR3. This CDR3 is CSASRVTEQYF. CDR3 DNA: TGCAGTGCTAGTCGGGTAACCGAGCAGTACTTC.

The table lists this clonotype with a few counts. The chain links TRBV12-3 or TRBV12-4 to TRBJ1-5; no clear D. The CDR3 has 13 residues. Trimming pared 5 bases from V and 7 bases from J, leaving 12 bases between. CDR3 in amino acids: CASSTARRQPQHF. CDR3 nucleotide sequence: TGTGCCAGCAGTACGGCCAGGCGGCAGCCCCAGCATTTT.

With respect to this clonotype: A much larger clone sits a single nucleotide away, making a read error possible. V usage is TRBV6-1 and J usage is TRBJ2-7, with D hard to call. CDR1 MNHNS and CDR2 SASEGT come from the germline V gene. The CDR3 has 14 amino acids. The DNA of the CDR3 is TGTGCCAGCAGTAACCGCGGAGCCTCCTACAAGCAGTACTTC. Amino acid sequence: CASSNRGASYKQYF.

In the case of this clonotype: With a much larger clone just one base away, this may be a read error. The chain joins TRBV6-6 to TRBJ2-7; 9 bases fit TRBD1. V shed 4 bases and J 7 bases; nucleotides not matched to a gene: 14. Germline lookup yields CDR1 MNHNY and CDR2 SVGAGI (reference sequence). The CDR3 is 16 amino acids. DNA of the CDR3: TGTGCCAGCAGTTGGGATGGACAGGGGACTAACCATGAGCAGTACTTC. This translates into CASSWDGQGTNHEQYF.

This clonotype has just a few counts. The CDR3 region has the DNA TGTGCCAGCAGCCAGACAGGGGCTGGAGCAGATACGCAGTATTTT. Its translation: CASSQTGAGADTQYF. The rearrangement joins TRBV7-3 to TRBJ2-3, with 8 bases that match TRBD1. This CDR3 has 15 amino acids. Germline loops: CDR1 SGHTA, CDR2 FQGTGA. V dropped 5 bases and J dropped 4; count of bases not matched to a gene: 8.

The V call is TRBV9, the J call TRBJ1-6; D uncertain. CDR1 is SGDLS and CDR2 is YYNGEE in the germline V gene. V lost 5 bases, J lost 0 bases, and 9 bases lay in between. There are 15 residues in the CDR3. The CDR3 bases are TGTGCCAGCAGTAACCCGAGCTCCTATAATTCACCCCTCCACTTT. Translation gives CASSNPSSYNSPLHF. Looking up the rest from reference TRBV9 and TRBJ1-6 gives the full variable domain: DSGVTQTPKHLITATGQRVTLRCSPRSGDLSVYWYQQSLDQGLQFLIQYYNGEERAKGNILERFSAQQFPDLHSELNLSSLELGDSALYFCASSNPSSYNSPLHFGNGTRLTVT.

V gene TRBV12-5 combines with J gene TRBJ2-3; possibly TRBD1 for D (6 bases). The CDR3 loop spans 17 amino acids. Trimming removed 1 base from V and 0 bases from J, with 14 bases in between. CDR1 and CDR2 (germline): LGHNT, FRNRAP. CDR3 nucleotides: TGTGCTAGTGGTTTGGCCCTCGGGACACGAAGCACAGATACGCAGTATTTT. It encodes CASGLALGTRSTDTQYF.